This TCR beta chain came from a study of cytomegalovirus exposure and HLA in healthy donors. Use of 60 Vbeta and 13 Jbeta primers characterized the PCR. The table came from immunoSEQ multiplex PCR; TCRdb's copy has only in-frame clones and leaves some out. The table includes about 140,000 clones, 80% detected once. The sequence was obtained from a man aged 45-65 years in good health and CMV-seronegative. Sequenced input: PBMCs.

This chain's CDR3 is CASKGQGTGNTIYF. CDR3 nucleotides: TGCGCCAGCAAGGGACAGGGGACTGGAAACACCATATATTTT. The chain links TRBV10-2 to TRBJ1-3; 10 bases match TRBD1. J gave up 2 bases and V 7 bases, and 2 bases lay outside the gene matches. CDR3 length: 14 amino acids. Germline loops: CDR1 WSHSY, CDR2 SAAADI.